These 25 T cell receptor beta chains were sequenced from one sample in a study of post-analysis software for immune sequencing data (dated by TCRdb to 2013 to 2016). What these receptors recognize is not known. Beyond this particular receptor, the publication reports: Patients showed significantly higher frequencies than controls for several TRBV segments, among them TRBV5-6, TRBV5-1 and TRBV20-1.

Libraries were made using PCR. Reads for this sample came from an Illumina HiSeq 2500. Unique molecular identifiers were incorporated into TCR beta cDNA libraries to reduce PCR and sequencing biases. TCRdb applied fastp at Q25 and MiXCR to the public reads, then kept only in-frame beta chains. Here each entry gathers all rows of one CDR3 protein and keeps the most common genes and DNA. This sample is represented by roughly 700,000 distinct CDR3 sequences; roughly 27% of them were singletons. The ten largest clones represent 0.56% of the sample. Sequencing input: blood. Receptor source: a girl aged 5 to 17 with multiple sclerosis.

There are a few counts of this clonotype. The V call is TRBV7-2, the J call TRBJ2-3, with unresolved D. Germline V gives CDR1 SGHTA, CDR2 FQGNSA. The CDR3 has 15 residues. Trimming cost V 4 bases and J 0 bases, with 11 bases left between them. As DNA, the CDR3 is TGTGCCAGCAGCTCGCTGGGCGGTAGCACAGATACGCAGTATTTT. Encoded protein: CASSSLGGSTDTQYF.

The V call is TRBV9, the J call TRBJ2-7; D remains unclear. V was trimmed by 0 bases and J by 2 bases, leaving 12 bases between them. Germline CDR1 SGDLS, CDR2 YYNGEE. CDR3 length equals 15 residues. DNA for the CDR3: TGTGCCAGCAGCGTAGCGGTCGTCTCCCCCTACGAGCAGTACTTC. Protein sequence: CASSVAVVSPYEQYF.

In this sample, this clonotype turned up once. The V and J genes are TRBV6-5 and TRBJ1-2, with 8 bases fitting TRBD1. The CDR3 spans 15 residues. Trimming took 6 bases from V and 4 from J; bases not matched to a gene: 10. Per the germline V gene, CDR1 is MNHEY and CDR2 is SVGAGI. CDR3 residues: CASRTIGQGGYGYTF. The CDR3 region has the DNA TGTGCCAGCAGGACAATCGGACAGGGCGGCTATGGCTACACCTTC.

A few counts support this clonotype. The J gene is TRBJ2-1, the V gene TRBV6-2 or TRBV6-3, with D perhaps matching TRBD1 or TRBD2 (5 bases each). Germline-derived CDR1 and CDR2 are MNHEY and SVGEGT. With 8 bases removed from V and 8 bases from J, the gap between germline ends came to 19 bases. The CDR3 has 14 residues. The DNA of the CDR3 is TGTGCCAGCCAACTCCTACCCCGGGGCCATGAGCAGTTCTTC. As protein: CASQLLPRGHEQFF.

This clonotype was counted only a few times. DNA for the CDR3: TGCAGCGTCAATCCGGGCCTGAACACTGAAGCTTTCTTT. Translated, it gives CSVNPGLNTEAFF. The rearrangement links TRBV29-1 to TRBJ1-1; D ambiguous. Looked up from germline, CDR1 is SQVTM and CDR2 is ANQGSEA. With 6 bases removed from V and 0 bases from J, the gap between germline ends came to 11 bases. The CDR3 length is 13 residues.

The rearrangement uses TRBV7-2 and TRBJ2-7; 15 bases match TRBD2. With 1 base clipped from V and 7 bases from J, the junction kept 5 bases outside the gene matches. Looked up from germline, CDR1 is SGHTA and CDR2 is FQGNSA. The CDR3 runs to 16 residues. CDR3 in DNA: TGTGCCAGCAGCTTAGAAGGGACTAGCGGGAGGCGGGAGCAGTACTTC. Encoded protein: CASSLEGTSGRREQYF.

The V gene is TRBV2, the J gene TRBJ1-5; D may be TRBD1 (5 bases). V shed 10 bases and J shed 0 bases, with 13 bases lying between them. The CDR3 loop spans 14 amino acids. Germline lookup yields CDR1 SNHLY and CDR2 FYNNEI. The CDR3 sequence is CATKLQGSNQPQHF. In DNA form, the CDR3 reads TGTGCCACCAAGCTCCAGGGTAGCAATCAGCCCCAGCATTTT. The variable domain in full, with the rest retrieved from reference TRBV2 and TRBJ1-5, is EPEVTQTPSHQVTQMGQEVILRCVPISNHLYFYWYRQILGQKVEFLVSFYNNEISEKSEIFDDQFSVERPDGSNFTLKIRSTKLEDSAMYFCATKLQGSNQPQHFGDGTRLSIL.

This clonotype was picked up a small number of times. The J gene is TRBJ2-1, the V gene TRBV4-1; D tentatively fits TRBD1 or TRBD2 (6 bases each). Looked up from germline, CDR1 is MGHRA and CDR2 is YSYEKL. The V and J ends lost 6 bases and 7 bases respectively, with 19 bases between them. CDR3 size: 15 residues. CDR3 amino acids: CASRMRGAARNEQFF. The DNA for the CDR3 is TGCGCCAGCAGGATGAGGGGGGCCGCCAGGAATGAGCAGTTCTTC.

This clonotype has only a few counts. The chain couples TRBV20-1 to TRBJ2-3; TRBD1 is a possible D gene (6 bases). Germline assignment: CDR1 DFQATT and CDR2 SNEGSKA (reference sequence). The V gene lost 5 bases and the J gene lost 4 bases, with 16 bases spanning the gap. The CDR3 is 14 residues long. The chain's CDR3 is CSALKPGDADTQYF. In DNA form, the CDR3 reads TGCAGTGCTCTTAAACCAGGGGATGCAGATACGCAGTATTTT.

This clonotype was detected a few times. The CDR3 DNA is TGCAGTGCGGCTAGATATACGCAGTATTTT. Residues: CSAARYTQYF. This chain uses TRBV20-1 with TRBJ2-3; D gene unclear. The CDR3 runs 10 residues. Germline assignment: CDR1 DFQATT and CDR2 SNEGSKA (reference sequence). Trimming removed 6 bases from V and 7 bases from J, with 8 bases in between.

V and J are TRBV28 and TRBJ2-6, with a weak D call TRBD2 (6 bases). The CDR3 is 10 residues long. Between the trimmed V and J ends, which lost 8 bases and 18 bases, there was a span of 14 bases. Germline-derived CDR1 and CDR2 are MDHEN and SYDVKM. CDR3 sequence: CASQGGFGTF. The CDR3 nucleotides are TGTGCCAGCCAGGGAGGCTTCGGGACTTTC.

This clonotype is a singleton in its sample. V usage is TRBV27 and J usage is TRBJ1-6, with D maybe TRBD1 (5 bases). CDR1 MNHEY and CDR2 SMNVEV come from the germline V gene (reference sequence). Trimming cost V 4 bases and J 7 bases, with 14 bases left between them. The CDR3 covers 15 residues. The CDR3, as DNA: TGTGCCAGCAGTTCAGAGGGGATCAGGAATTCACCCCTCCACTTT. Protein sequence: CASSSEGIRNSPLHF.

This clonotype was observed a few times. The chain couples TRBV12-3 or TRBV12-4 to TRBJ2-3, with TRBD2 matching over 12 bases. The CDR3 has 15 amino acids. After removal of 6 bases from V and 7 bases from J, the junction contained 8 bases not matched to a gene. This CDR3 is CASRPLAGGSNTQYF. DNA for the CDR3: TGTGCCAGCAGACCTCTAGCGGGAGGGTCGAATACGCAGTATTTT.

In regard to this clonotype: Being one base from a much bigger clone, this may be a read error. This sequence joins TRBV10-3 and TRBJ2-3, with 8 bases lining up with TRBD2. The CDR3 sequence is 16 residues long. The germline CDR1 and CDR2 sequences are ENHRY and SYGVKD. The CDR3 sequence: CAVSERPAGEGDTQYF. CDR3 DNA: TGTGCCGTCAGTGAGCGCCCAGCGGGAGAAGGAGATACGCAGTATTTT.

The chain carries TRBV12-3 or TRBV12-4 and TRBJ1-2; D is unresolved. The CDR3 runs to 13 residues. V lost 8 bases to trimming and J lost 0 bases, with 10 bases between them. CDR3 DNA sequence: TGTGCCAGCTTAGGACTTGCTAACTATGGCTACACCTTC. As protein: CASLGLANYGYTF.

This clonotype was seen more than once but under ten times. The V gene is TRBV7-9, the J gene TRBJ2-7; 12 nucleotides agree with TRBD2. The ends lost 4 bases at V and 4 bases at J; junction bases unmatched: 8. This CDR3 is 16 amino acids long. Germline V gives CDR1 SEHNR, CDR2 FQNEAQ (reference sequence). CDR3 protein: CASSSSPTSGSYEQYF. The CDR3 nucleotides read TGTGCCAGCAGCTCCTCCCCGACTAGCGGGAGTTACGAGCAGTACTTC.

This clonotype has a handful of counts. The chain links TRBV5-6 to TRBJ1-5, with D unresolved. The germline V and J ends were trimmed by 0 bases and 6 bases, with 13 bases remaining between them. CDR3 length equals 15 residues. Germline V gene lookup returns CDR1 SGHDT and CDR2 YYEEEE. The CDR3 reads CASSLAQEEGQPQHF. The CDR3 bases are TGTGCCAGCAGCTTGGCCCAGGAGGAGGGTCAGCCCCAGCATTTT. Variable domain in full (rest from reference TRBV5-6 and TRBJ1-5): DAGVTQSPTHLIKTRGQQVTLRCSPKSGHDTVSWYQQALGQGPQFIFQYYEEEERQRGNFPDRFSGHQFPNYSSELNVNALLLGDSALYLCASSLAQEEGQPQHFGDGTRLSIL.

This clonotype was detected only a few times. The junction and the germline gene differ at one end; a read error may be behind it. CDR3 nucleotide sequence: TGTGCTAGCAGCTTAATTAGACACGGGGAGCTGTTTTTT. Translating it yields CASSLIRHGELFF. The chain has TRBV7-7 and TRBJ2-2; D not resolved. The CDR3 is made up of 13 amino acids. Germline-derived CDR1 and CDR2 are SSHAT and FNYEAQ (reference sequence).

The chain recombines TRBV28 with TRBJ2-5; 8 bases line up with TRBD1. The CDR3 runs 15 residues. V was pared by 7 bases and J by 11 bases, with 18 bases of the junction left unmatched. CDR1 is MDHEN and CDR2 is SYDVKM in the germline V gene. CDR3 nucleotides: TGTGCCAGCATCGAATCCCCCCGGGACAGGAATGAGCAGTACTTC. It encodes CASIESPRDRNEQYF.

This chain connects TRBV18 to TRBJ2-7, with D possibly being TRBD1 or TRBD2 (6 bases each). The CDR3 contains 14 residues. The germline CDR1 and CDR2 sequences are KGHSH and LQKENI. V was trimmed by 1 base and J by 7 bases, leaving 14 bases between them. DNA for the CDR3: TGTGCCAGCTCACCACGCGCCGGGGGCAATGAGCAGTACTTC. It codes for CASSPRAGGNEQYF.

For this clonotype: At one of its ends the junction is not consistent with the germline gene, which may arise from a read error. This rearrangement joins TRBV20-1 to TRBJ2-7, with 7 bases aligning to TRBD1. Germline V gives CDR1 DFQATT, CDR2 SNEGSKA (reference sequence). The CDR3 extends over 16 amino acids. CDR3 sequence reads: CSARPLTQGFSCEQYF. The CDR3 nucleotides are TGCAGTGCTAGACCACTCACACAGGGGTTCTCCTGCGAGCAGTACTTC.

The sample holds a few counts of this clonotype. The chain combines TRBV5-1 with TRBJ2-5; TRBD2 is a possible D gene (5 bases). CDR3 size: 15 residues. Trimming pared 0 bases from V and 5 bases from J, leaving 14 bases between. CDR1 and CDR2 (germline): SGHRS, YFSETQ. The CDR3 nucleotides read TGCGCCAGCAGCTTGGTCCCAGCGGTTACGGAGACCCAGTACTTC. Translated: CASSLVPAVTETQYF.

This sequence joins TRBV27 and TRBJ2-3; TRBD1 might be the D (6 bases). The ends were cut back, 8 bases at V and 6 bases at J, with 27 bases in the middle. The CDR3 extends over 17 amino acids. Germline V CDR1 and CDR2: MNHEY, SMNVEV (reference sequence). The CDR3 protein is CASRMTGQAGHADTQYF. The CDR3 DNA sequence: TGTGCCAGCCGAATGACAGGTCAGGCGGGTCATGCGGATACGCAGTATTTT.

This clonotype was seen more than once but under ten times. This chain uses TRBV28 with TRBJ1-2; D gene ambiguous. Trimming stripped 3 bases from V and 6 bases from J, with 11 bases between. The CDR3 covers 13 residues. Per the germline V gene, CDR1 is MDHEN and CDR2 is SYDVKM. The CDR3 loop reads CASSFNSGDGYTF. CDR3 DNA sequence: TGTGCCAGCAGTTTCAACAGTGGGGATGGCTACACCTTC.

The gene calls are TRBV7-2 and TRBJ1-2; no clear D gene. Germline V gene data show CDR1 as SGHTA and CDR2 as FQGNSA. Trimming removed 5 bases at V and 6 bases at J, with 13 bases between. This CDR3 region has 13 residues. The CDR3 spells CASSGGLLDGYTF. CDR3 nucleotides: TGTGCCAGCAGCGGAGGACTCCTAGATGGCTACACCTTC. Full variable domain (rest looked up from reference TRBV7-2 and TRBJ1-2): GAGVSQSPSNKVTEKGKDVELRCDPISGHTALYWYRQSLGQGLEFLIYFQGNSAPDKSGLPSDRFSAERTGGSVSTLTIQRTQQEDSAVYLCASSGGLLDGYTFGSGTRLTVV.